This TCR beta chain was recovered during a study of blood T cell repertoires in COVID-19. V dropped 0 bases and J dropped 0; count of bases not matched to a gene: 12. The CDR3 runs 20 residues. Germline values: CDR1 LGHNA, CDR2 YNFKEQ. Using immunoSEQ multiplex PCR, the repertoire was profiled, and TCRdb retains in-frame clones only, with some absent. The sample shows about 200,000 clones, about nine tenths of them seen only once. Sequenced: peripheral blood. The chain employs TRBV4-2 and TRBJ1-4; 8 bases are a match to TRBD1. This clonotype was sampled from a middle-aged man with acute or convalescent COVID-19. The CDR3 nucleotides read TGTGCCAGCAGCCAAGATATTATAACAGGGGGATGGGCAACTAATGAAAAACTGTTTTTT. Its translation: CASSQDIITGGWATNEKLFF.